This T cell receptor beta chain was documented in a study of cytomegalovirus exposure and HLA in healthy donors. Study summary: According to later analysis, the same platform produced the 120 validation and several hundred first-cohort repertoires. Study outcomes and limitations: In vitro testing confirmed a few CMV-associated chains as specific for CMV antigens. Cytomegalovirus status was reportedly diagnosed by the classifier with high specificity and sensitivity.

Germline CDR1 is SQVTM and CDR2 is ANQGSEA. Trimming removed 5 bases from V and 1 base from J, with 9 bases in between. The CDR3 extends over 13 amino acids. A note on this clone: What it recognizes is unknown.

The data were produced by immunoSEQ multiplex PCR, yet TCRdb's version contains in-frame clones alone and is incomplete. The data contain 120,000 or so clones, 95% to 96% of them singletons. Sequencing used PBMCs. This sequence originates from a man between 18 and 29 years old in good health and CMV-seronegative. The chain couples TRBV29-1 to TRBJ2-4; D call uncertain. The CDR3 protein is CSVLLRAKNIQYF. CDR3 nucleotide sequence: TGCAGCGTTTTGTTGAGGGCCAAAAACATTCAGTACTTC.